The entry below describes one T cell receptor (beta chain). The CDR3 length is 15 residues. V lost 3 bases and J 5 bases, leaving 14 bases between the germline ends. CDR1 and CDR2 from the germline V gene are MDHEN and SYDVKM. The data were obtained in a study of blood T cell repertoires in COVID-19. Cohort 3 donors counted as recovered after two negative PCRs, clearance, or resolved symptoms. Only in-frame clones appear in the TCRdb table, and some are missing; sequencing was by immunoSEQ multiplex PCR. The table lists 180,000 or so clones, 80% to 85% of them singletons. The chain is built from TRBV28 and TRBJ1-5; weak D call: TRBD1 (6 bases). The receptor was derived from an older woman who had recovered from COVID-19. Sequencing was performed on PBMCs or T cells enriched from blood (not recorded which). CDR3 nucleotide sequence: TGTGCCAGCAGTTTGGAACAGGGCGGTGATCAGCCCCAGCATTTT. It encodes CASSLEQGGDQPQHF.